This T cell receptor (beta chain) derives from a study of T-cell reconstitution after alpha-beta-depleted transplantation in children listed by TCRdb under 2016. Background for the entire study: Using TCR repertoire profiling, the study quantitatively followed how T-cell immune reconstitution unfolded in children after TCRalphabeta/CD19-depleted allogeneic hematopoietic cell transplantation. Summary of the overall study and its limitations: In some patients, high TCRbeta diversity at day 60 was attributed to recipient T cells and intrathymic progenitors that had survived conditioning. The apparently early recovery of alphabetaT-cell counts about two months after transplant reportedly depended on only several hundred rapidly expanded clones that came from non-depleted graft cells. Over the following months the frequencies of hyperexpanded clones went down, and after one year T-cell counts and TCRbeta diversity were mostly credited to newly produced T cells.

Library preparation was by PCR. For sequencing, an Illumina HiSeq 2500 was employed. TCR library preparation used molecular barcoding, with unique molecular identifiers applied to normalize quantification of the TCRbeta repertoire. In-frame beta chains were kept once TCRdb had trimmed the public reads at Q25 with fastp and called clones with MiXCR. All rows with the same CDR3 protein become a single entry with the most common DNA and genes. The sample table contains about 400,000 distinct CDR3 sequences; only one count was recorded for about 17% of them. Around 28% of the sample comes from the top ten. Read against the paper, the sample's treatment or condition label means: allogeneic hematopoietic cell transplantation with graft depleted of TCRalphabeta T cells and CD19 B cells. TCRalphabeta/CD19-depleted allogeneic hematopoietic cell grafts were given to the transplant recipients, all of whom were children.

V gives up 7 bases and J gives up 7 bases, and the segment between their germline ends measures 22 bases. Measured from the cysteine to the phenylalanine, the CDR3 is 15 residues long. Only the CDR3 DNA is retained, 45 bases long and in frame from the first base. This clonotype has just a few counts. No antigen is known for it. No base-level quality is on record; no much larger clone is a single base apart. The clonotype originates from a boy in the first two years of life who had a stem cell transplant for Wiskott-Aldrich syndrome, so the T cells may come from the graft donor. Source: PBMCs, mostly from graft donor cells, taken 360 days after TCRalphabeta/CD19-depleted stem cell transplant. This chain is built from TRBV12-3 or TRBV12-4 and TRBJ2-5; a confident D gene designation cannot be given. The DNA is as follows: TGTGCCAGCACCCCGCGTTCCAAGAGCCCTGGGACCCAGTACTTC. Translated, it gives CASTPRSKSPGTQYF.